Presented here are 13 T cell receptor beta chains from one specimen sequenced in a study of T cell clones after liver transplantation. This table comes from immunoSEQ multiplex PCR, and its TCRdb copy is limited to in-frame clones, with some not included. The repertoire has tens of thousands of clones, around 90% of them found once; the top ten carry approximately 2.4%. Source: CD4+ T cells from blood, taken before liver transplant. The origin of the receptors is a human donor who received a liver transplant.

This clone was found a few times. The chain is built from TRBV6-5 and TRBJ2-7; D may correspond to TRBD1 or TRBD2 (6 bases each). The V and J ends lost 0 bases and 9 bases respectively, with 12 bases between them. CDR1 and CDR2 from the germline V gene are MNHEY and SVGAGI. The CDR3 runs to 13 residues. The CDR3 protein is CASSYSFEGGQYF. Written as DNA, the CDR3 is TGTGCCAGCAGTTACTCTTTTGAGGGGGGGCAGTACTTC.

The rearrangement links TRBV11-3 to TRBJ1-1, with 8 nucleotides matching TRBD1. The V and J ends lost 4 bases and 5 bases, in that order; junction bases with no gene match: 6. Germline V lookup: CDR1 SGHNT, CDR2 YENEEA. The CDR3 has 14 amino acids. The CDR3 sequence: CASSSRQGRTEAFF. The CDR3 nucleotides are TGTGCCAGCAGCTCTCGACAGGGGAGGACTGAAGCTTTCTTT.

This sequence joins TRBV28 and TRBJ2-1, with TRBD2 as a possible D gene (5 bases). The V end was cut by 1 base, the J end by 7 bases, with 14 bases between. The CDR3 covers 15 residues. The germline V gene has CDR1 MDHEN and CDR2 SYDVKM. The CDR3 DNA follows: TGTGCCAGCAGTTTATTGGTGGGAGACCGTAATGAGCAGTTCTTC. Its protein is CASSLLVGDRNEQFF.

The V gene is TRBV10-2, the J gene TRBJ2-7; 14 bases line up with TRBD2. Germline CDR1 and CDR2: WSHSY and SAAADI. The CDR3 loop spans 15 amino acids. Losses at the gene ends were 2 bases for V and 8 bases for J; bases not matched to a gene: 5. CDR3 amino acids: CASSERGTSGSKQYF. CDR3 bases: TGCGCCAGCAGTGAGAGGGGGACTAGCGGGAGTAAGCAGTACTTC.

The chain joins TRBV11-3 to TRBJ2-2; D is ambiguous. The V end lost 5 bases, the J end lost 10 bases, and 17 bases lay between the germline ends. The CDR3 sequence is 14 residues long. Germline CDR1 is SGHNT and CDR2 is YENEEA. The CDR3 nucleotides read TGTGCCAGCAGCCGAACAGCCCAGTGGTTGGAGCTGTTTTTT. Protein product: CASSRTAQWLELFF. Complete variable domain (other parts from reference TRBV11-3 and TRBJ2-2): EAGVVQSPRYKIIEKKQPVAFWCNPISGHNTLYWYLQNLGQGPELLIRYENEEAVDDSQLPKDRFSAERLKGVDSTLKIQPAELGDSAVYLCASSRTAQWLELFFGEGSRLTVL.

The V gene is TRBV5-6, the J gene TRBJ2-1; TRBD2 aligns across 8 bases. J was trimmed by 0 bases and V by 3 bases; bases with no gene match: 8. Germline V lookup: CDR1 SGHDT, CDR2 YYEEEE. The CDR3 loop spans 17 amino acids. This CDR3 is CASSSSGRFSSYNEQFF. CDR3 DNA sequence: TGTGCCAGCAGCTCTAGCGGGCGGTTCTCCTCCTACAATGAGCAGTTCTTC.

V and J are TRBV7-9 and TRBJ2-3; 8 bases line up with TRBD1. The CDR3 sequence is 14 residues long. After removal of 5 bases from V and 3 bases from J, the junction contained 4 bases not matched to a gene. CDR1 is SEHNR and CDR2 is FQNEAQ in the germline V gene (reference sequence). In nucleotides, the CDR3 is TGTGCCAGCAGCCAGGGGGCGTCGACAGATACGCAGTATTTT. Amino acid sequence: CASSQGASTDTQYF.

V usage is TRBV6-1 and J usage is TRBJ1-3; TRBD1 agrees at 7 bases. Trimming cost V 5 bases and J 0 bases; bases outside gene matches: 1. CDR3 length equals 14 residues. CDR1 and CDR2 (germline): MNHNS, SASEGT. The CDR3 loop reads CASSTGASGNTIYF. DNA of the CDR3: TGTGCCAGCAGTACAGGGGCCTCTGGAAACACCATATATTTT.

V gene TRBV19 combines with J gene TRBJ1-5; 8 nucleotides match TRBD1. Germline CDR1 is LNHDA and CDR2 is SQIVND (reference sequence). The CDR3 consists of 16 residues. V shed 0 bases, J shed 1 base, and the junction held 2 bases outside the gene matches. Written as DNA, the CDR3 is TGTGCCAGTAGTATAGAGGCAGGGGGCAGCAATCAGCCCCAGCATTTT. This encodes CASSIEAGGSNQPQHF.

The chain employs TRBV6-6 and TRBJ1-4, with D possibly being TRBD1 (5 bases). Germline V lookup: CDR1 MNHNY, CDR2 SVGAGI (reference sequence). This CDR3 region has 15 residues. V lost 7 bases and J lost 5, with 17 bases in between. The CDR3 loop reads CASKHGTAINEKLFF. Written as DNA, the CDR3 is TGTGCCAGCAAACACGGGACGGCAATAAATGAAAAACTGTTTTTT.

With respect to this clone: Other DNA sequences in this specimen translate into the identical CDR3. The rearrangement links TRBV5-1 to TRBJ2-7; 8 nucleotides match TRBD2. V dropped 0 bases and J dropped 3; count of bases not matched to a gene: 5. The CDR3 sequence is 15 residues long. CDR1 SGHRS and CDR2 YFSETQ come from the germline V gene. CDR3 amino acids: CASSLEAGVYYEQYF. CDR3 in DNA: TGCGCCAGCAGCTTGGAAGCGGGAGTATACTACGAGCAGTACTTC.

The rearrangement links TRBV4-2 to TRBJ1-3; D not certain. The CDR3 extends over 14 amino acids. Per the germline V gene, CDR1 is LGHNA and CDR2 is YNFKEQ. Trimming cost V 2 bases and J 4 bases, with 9 bases left between them. This chain's CDR3 is CASSQREVGNTIYF. The DNA of the CDR3 is TGTGCCAGCAGCCAAAGGGAGGTAGGAAACACCATATATTTT.

This clone was observed a single time. The chain is built from TRBV5-4 and TRBJ1-3; 8 bases align to TRBD1. J lost 0 bases, V lost 0 bases, and 2 bases had no gene match. There are 16 residues in the CDR3. The germline CDR1 and CDR2 sequences are SGHNT and YYREEE (reference sequence). The CDR3 DNA is TGTGCCAGCAGCTTGGGGGGACAGGTCTCTGGAAACACCATATATTTT. Amino acid sequence: CASSLGGQVSGNTIYF.